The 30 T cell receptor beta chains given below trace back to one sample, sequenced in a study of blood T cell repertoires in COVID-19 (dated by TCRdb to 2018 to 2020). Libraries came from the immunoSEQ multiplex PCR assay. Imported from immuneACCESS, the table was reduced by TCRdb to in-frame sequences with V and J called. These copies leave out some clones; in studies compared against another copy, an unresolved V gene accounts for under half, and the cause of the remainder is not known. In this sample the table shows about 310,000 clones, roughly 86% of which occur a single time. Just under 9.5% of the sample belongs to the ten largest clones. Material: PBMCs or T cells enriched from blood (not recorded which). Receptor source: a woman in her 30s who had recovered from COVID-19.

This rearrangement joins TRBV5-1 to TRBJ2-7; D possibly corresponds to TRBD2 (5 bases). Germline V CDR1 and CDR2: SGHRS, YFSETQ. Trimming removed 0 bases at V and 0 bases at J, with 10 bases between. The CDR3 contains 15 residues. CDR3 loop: CASSLDPTTSYEQYF. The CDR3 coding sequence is TGCGCCAGCAGCTTGGATCCGACTACCTCCTACGAGCAGTACTTC.

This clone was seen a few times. The CDR3 sequence is CASAPSGQGHNEQFF. The CDR3 DNA sequence: TGTGCCAGCGCCCCCTCGGGACAGGGCCACAATGAGCAGTTCTTC. The rearrangement uses TRBV6-4 and TRBJ2-1, with 9 bases that match TRBD1. The CDR3 consists of 15 residues. V gave up 8 bases and J gave up 5 bases; unmatched junction bases: 10. Germline CDR1 is MRHNA and CDR2 is SNTAGT.

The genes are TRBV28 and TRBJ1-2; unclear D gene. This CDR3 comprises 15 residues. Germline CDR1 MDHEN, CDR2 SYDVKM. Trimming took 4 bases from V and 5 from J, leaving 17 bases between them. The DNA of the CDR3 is TGTGCCAGCAGTTCCGGACTCCTCTCTGGGTATGGCTACACCTTC. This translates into CASSSGLLSGYGYTF.

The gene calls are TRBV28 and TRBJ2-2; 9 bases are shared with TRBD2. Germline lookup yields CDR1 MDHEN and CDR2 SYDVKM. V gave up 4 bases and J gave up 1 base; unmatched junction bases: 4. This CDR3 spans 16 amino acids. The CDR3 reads CASSSPTSGNTGELFF. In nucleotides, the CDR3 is TGTGCCAGCAGTTCACCGACTAGCGGGAACACCGGGGAGCTGTTTTTT.

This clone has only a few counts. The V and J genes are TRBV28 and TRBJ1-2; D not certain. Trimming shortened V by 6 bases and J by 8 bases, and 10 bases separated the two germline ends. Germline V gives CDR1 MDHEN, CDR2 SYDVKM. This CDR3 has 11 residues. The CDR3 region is CASSLNGGYTF. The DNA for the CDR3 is TGTGCCAGCAGCCTAAACGGGGGCTACACCTTC.

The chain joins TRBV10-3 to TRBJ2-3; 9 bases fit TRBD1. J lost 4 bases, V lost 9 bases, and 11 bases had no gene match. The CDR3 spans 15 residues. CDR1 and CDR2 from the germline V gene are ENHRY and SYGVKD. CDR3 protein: CAIKRSGQGPDTQYF. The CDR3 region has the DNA TGTGCCATAAAGAGATCTGGACAGGGGCCAGATACGCAGTATTTT.

CDR3 coding DNA: TGCGCCAGCAGCCAAGAAGTTCGGACTCCCCAGTATTTT. It translates to CASSQEVRTPQYF. The chain employs TRBV4-1 and TRBJ2-3; a weak D match, TRBD2 (5 bases). The ends were cut back, 0 bases at V and 12 bases at J, with 13 bases in the middle. CDR1 is MGHRA, CDR2 YSYEKL, per germline. The CDR3 is 13 residues long.

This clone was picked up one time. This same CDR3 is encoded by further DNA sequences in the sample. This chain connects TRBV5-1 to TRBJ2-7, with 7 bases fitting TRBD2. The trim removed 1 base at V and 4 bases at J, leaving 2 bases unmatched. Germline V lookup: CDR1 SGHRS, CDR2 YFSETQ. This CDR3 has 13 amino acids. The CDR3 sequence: CASSLSGGYEQYF. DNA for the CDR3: TGCGCCAGCAGCTTGTCCGGGGGGTACGAGCAGTACTTC.

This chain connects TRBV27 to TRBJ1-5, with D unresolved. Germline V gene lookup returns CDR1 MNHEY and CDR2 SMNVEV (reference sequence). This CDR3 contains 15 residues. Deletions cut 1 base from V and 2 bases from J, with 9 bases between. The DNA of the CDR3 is TGTGCCAGCAGTTTATTAAGCCCGGGCAATCAGCCCCAGCATTTT. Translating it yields CASSLLSPGNQPQHF.

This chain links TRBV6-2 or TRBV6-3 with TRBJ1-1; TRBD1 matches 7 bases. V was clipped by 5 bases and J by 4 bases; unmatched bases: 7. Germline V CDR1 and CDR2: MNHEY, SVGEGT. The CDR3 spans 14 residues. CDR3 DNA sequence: TGTGCCAGCAGTCGACAGGGTACGAGCACTGAAGCTTTCTTT. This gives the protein CASSRQGTSTEAFF.

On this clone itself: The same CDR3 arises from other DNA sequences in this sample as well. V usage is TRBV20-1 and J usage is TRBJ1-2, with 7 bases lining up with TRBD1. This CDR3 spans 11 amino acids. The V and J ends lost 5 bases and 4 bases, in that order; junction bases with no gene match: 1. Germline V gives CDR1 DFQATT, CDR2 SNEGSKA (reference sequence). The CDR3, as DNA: TGCAGTGCTGGGGACAGCTATGGCTACACCTTC. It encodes CSAGDSYGYTF.

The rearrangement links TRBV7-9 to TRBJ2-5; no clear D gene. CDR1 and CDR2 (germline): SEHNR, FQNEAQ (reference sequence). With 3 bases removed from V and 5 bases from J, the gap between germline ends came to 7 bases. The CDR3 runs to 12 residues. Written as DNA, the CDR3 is TGTGCCAGCAGCTTCGGAGTTGAGACCCAGTACTTC. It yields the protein CASSFGVETQYF.

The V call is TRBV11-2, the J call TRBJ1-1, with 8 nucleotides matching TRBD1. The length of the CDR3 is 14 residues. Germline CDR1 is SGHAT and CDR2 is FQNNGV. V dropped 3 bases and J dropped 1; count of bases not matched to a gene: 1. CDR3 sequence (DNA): TGTGCCAGCAGCTTTGACAGGGGGAACACTGAAGCTTTCTTT. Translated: CASSFDRGNTEAFF.

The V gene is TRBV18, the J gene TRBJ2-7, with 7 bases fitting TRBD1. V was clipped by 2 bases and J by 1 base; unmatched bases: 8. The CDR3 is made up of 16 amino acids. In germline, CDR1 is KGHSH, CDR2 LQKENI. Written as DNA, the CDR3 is TGTGCCAGCTCACCATTTTCGGCACAGGGGTCCTACGAGCAGTACTTC. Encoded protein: CASSPFSAQGSYEQYF.

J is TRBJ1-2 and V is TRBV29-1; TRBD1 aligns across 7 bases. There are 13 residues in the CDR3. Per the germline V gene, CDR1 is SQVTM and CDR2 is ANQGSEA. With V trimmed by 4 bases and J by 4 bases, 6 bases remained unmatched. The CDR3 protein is CSVAGGGLYGYTF. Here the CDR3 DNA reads TGCAGCGTTGCGGGAGGGGGCCTCTATGGCTACACCTTC.

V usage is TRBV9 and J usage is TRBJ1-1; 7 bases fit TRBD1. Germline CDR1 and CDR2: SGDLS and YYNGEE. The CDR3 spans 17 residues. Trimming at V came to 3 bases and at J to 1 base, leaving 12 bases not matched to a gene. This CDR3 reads CASSAHLLDRSNTEAFF. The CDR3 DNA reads TGTGCCAGCAGCGCACACCTACTGGACAGGTCGAACACTGAAGCTTTCTTT.

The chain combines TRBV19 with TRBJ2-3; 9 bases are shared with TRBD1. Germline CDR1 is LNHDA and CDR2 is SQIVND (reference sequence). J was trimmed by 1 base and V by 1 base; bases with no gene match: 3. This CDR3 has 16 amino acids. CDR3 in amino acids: CASSIGRTGGTDTQYF. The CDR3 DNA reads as TGTGCCAGTAGTATAGGGCGGACAGGGGGCACAGATACGCAGTATTTT.

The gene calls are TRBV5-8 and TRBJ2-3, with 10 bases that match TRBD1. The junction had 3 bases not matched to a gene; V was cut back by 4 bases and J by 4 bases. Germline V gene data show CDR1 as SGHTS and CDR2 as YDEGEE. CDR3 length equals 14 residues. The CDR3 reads CASSTGQGADTQYF. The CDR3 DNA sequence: TGTGCCAGCAGCACCGGACAGGGGGCAGATACGCAGTATTTT.

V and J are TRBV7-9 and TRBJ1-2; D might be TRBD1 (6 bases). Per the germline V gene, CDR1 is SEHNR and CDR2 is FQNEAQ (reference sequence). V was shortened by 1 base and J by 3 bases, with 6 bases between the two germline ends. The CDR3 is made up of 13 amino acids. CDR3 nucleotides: TGTGCCAGCAGCTTAGGGACAGACTATGGCTACACCTTC. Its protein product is CASSLGTDYGYTF. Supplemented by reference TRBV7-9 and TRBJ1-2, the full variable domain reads DTGVSQNPRHKITKRGQNVTFRCDPISEHNRLYWYRQTLGQGPEFLTYFQNEAQLEKSRLLSDRFSAERPKGSFSTLEIQRTEQGDSAMYLCASSLGTDYGYTFGSGTRLTVV.

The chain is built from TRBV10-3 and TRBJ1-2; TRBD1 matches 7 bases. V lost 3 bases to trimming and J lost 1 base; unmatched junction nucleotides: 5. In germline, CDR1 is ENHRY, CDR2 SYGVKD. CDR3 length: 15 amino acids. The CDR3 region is CAISDRGTVNYGYTF. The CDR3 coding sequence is TGTGCCATCAGTGATCGGGGGACAGTTAACTATGGCTACACCTTC.

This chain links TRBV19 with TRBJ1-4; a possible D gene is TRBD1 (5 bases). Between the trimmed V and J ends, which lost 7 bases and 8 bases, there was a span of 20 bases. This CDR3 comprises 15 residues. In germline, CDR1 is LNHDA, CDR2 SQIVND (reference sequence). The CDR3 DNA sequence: TGTGCCAGTAAACCCTTCCAGGGAATCGAGGAAAAACTGTTTTTT. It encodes CASKPFQGIEEKLFF.

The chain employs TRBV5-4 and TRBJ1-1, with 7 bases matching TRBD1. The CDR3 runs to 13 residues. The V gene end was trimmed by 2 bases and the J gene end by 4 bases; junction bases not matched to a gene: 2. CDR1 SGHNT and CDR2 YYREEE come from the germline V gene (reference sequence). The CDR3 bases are TGTGCCAGCAGCTTACAGGGGACCACTGAAGCTTTCTTT. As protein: CASSLQGTTEAFF.

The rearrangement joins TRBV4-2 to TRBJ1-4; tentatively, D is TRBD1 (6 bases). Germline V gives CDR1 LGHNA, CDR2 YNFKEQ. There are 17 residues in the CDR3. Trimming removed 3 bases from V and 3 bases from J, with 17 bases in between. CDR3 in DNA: TGTGCCAGCAGCCAGGACAGCCATTCCCAATCTAATGAAAAACTGTTTTTT. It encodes CASSQDSHSQSNEKLFF.

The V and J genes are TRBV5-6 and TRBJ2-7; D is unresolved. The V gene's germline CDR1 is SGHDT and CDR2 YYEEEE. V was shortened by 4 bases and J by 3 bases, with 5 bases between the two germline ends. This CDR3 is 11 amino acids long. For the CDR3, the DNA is TGTGCCAGCAGCGCACACTACGAGCAGTACTTC. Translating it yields CASSAHYEQYF.

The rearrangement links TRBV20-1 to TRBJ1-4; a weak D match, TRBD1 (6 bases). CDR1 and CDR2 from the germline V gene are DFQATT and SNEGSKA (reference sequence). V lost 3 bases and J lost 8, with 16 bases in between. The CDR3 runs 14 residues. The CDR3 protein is CSASFGGREEKLFF. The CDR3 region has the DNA TGCAGTGCTAGTTTCGGGGGGCGCGAGGAAAAACTGTTTTTT.

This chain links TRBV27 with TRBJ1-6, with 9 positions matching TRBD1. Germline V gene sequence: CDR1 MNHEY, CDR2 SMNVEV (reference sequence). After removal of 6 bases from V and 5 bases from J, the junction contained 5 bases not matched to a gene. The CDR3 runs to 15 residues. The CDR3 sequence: CASRWDRANNSPLHF. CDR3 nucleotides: TGTGCCAGCAGATGGGACAGGGCCAATAATTCACCCCTCCACTTT.

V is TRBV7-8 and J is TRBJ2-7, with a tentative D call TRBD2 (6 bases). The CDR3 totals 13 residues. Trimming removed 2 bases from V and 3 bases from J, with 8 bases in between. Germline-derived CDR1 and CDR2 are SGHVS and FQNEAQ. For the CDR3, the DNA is TGTGCCAGCAGCTTACGGAGGGACTACGAGCAGTACTTC. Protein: CASSLRRDYEQYF. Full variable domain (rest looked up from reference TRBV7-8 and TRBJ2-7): GAGVSQSPRYKVAKRGQDVALRCDPISGHVSLFWYQQALGQGPEFLTYFQNEAQLDKSGLPSDRFFAERPEGSVSTLKIQRTQQEDSAVYLCASSLRRDYEQYFGPGTRLTVT.

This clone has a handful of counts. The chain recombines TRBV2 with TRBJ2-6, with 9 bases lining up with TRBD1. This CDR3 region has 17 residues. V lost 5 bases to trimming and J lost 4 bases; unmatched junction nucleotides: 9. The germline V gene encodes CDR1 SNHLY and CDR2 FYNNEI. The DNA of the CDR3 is TGTGCCAGCAGTACGTCCCGGGACAGGGCCGGGGCCAACGTCCTGACTTTC. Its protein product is CASSTSRDRAGANVLTF.

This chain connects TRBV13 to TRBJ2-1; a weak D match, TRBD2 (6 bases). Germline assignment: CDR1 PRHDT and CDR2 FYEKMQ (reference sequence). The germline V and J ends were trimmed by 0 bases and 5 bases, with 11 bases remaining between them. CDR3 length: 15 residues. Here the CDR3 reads CASSLGVGRHNEQFF. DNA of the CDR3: TGTGCCAGCAGCTTAGGTGTTGGGAGGCACAATGAGCAGTTCTTC.

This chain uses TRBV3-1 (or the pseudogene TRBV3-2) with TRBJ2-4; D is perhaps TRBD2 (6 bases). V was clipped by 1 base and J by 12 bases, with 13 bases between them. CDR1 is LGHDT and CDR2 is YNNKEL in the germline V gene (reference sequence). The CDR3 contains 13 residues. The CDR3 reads CASSQGGGVAQYF. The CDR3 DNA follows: TGTGCCAGCAGCCAAGGTGGCGGGGTCGCTCAGTACTTC.